This T cell receptor (beta chain) was recorded in a study of shared clonotypes between healthy human individuals (dated by TCRdb to 2018 to 2020). Concerning the study at large: The cohort comprised two women and a few men aged 18 to 49 years. Blood TCR repertoires of a handful of healthy adults were deeply sequenced to estimate repertoire size and the extent of clonotype sharing between individuals. Per donor, three plates each were used for CD4 naive and CD4 memory, two for CD8 naive, and one for CD8 memory. Per donor, leukapheresis produced somewhere between about 0.85 and 8.9 billion PBMCs. To increase sequencing depth and limit assay-specific biases, different laboratories used diverse techniques to prepare libraries and sequence TCR repertoires.

Points on this clone: It has no known antigen specificity. One base away there is no much larger clone; base qualities are not given.

What the research found in general, with its limitations: Clonotypes shared by all four sorted-subset donors showed higher generation probabilities than non-shared clonotypes. Only blood was sampled, and tissue TCR repertoires likely differ from those in blood. Incomplete sequencing was indicated by rarefaction of sorted-subset datasets, despite the large sequencing depth. Larger estimated clonotype richness was generally found for naive subsets than for memory subsets. Sharing across a handful of donors was observed for roughly 5.4% of naive CD4, 3% to 4% of naive CD8, 2% to 2.5% of memory CD4, and about 0.4% of memory CD8 clonotypes. Based on pairwise subsampling, the degree of clonotype sharing among donors was expected to be affected by sequencing depth. Because the study included only a small number of donors, the genetic and exposure-history diversity represented was limited.

Healthy HIV-negative adults with no recently reported acute infections or vaccinations were included as donors. Only Caucasian adults living in Nashville, Tennessee, USA were represented among the donors. Magnetic negative selection was used to enrich CD4+ T cells, after which naive cells were positively selected on CD45RA and the negative fraction became the memory subset. Blood was collected by leukapheresis, and PBMCs were isolated by Ficoll-Histopaque density gradient centrifugation and then cryopreserved in liquid nitrogen vapor phase. Analytical flow cytometry was used to check the purity and quantity of every magnetically sorted T cell population. Genomic DNA was isolated from every sorted fraction and measured by UV absorbance on a Nanodrop 2000c. TCR CDR3 regions were amplified from genomic DNA by multiplex PCR using the deep immunoSEQ assay. For each cell subset, the extracted genomic DNA was distributed evenly across all wells of several immunoSEQ 96-well plates, and each plate served as one replicate. For sorted subsets, each replicate PCR was loaded with around 200 ng genomic DNA, equivalent to approximately 27,000 T cell genomes. Purified libraries were measured with a Qubit 3.0 fluorometer, size-checked on a Bioanalyzer 2100, and measured again with the KAPA Library Quantification kit. A separate single-read 150-cycle Illumina NextSeq 550 flow cell was used to sequence each immunoSEQ 96-well plate. In the source study's methods: Because only junctional sequences without quality scores were contained in the immunoSEQ output, filtering matching that applied to full-length reads could not be performed. To assign V/J genes and CDR3, sequences were annotated using PyIR, a Python wrapper for IgBLAST v1.9, with IMGT germline references. Reads were filtered out if the reads had weak V/J assignments (E-value above 1e-6), no CDR3, stop codons, out-of-frame junctions, or ambiguous translated residues. A V3J clonotype was defined by an identical inferred V gene, J gene, and CDR3 amino acid sequence. Percentage overlap between repertoires was calculated by dividing the number of shared unique clonotypes by the size of the smaller repertoire. Three approaches were used to assess repertoire richness: RTK rarefaction, the Chao1 estimator, and Recon v2.1 estimates of unobserved clonotypes. Generation probabilities were computed with OLGA for all TCRbeta clonotypes obtained by the gDNA method from several donors. TCRdb retrieved this table from immuneACCESS and kept in-frame rearrangements only. Not all clones are present; in checked studies, unresolved V genes account for under half, and no reason is known for the remainder. Clone size and V and J calls were adopted from that table, with D and trimming inferred from the DNA. The sample table lists a few hundred thousand clones, more than 95% of them with a count of one. The top ten clones comprise roughly 0.055% of the sample.

V loses 7 bases, J loses 4 bases, and the germline ends lie 10 bases apart. The cysteine opens and the phenylalanine closes a CDR3 of 13 amino acids. Only the CDR3 portion is preserved as DNA: 39 bases, with reading frame beginning at the first base. CDR1 LGHNT and CDR2 FRNRAP are derived from the germline V gene. The chain is encoded by TRBV12-5 joined to TRBJ2-2; TRBD2 might be the D gene, on 5 matching bases. The TCR was taken from a woman younger than 45 in good health. The specimen was naive CD4+ T cells sorted from blood. The sample's cell subset or site label, decoded: CD45RA+ positively selected. This receptor has the CDR3 CASASRGTGELFF. The nucleotides read TGTGCTAGTGCCAGTCGGGGCACCGGGGAGCTGTTTTTT. Reference TRBV12-5 and TRBJ2-2 genes cover what lies past the CDR3, so the full variable domain is DARVTQTPRHKVTEMGQEVTMRCQPILGHNTVFWYRQTMMQGLELLAYFRNRAPLDDSGMPKDRFSAEMPDATLATLKIQPSEPRDSAVYFCASASRGTGELFFGEGSRLTVL.